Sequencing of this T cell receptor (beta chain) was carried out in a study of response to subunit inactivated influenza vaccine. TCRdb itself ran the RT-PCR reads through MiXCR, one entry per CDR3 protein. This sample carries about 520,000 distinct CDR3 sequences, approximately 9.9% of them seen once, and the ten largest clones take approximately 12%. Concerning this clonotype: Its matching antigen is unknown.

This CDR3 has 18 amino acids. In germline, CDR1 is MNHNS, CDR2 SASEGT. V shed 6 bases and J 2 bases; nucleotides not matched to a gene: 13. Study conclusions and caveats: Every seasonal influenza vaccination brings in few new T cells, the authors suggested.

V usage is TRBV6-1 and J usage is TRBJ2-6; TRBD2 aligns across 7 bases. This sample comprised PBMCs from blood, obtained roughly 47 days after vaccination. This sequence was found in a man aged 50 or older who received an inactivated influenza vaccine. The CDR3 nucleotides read TGTGCCAGCAGAGGGAGGGGCGGGGAGGGAGCTGGGGCCAACGTCCTGACTTTC. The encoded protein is CASRGRGGEGAGANVLTF.